This T cell receptor (beta chain) was found in a study of blood T cell dynamics during melanoma immunotherapy. As to time point: week 3, after first cycle of checkpoint inhibitor. Apart from a couple of fast progressors, RECIST 1.1 response was judged 12 weeks post-infusion. No patient had earlier systemic cancer treatment, concurrent immunosuppressants, or another active cancer. Repertoires were generated with immunoSEQ multiplex PCR, while TCRdb's copy carries only in-frame clones and drops some. Of about 16,000 clones listed, about 95% were seen once; the top ten hold about 0.2%. Germline V gene data show CDR1 as SGHRS and CDR2 as YFSETQ. Trimming shortened V by 4 bases and J by 3 bases, and 13 bases separated the two germline ends. This CDR3 comprises 14 residues.

The V and J genes are TRBV5-1 and TRBJ1-2, with D perhaps TRBD1 (5 bases). This material consisted of effector memory CD8+ T cells from blood, taken from a patient treated with checkpoint blockade. This receptor was obtained from a human donor with melanoma. This CDR3 is CASSPRGRDYGYTF. CDR3 DNA sequence: TGCGCCAGCAGCCCACGCGGCAGGGACTATGGCTACACCTTC.